This T cell receptor beta chain is from a study of graft-versus-host responses after intestinal transplantation. Study-wide background: Isolated intestinal, liver-intestinal, or multivisceral transplants had been given to the recipients. Induction using anti-thymocyte globulin, followed by tacrolimus and steroids for about 3 years, was given to all recipients.

A remark on this clone: Antigen: not known.

The length of the CDR3 is 13 residues. The V end was cut by 3 bases, the J end by 6 bases, with 11 bases between. Germline V gene sequence: CDR1 SGHAT, CDR2 FQDESV (reference sequence). Points from the study as a whole: Peak levels of circulating GvH clones tracked with early post-transplant HvG declines. There were GvH clones found in recipient marrow, and some of them appeared first in ileum or blood.

This table comes from immunoSEQ multiplex PCR, and its TCRdb copy is limited to in-frame clones, with some not included. This table has 9,900 or so clones, 85% to 95% appearing once. Here the sequenced sample was PBMCs, taken around 44 days after intestinal transplantation. The chain has TRBV11-1 and TRBJ1-1, with a possible D match to TRBD1 (5 bases). This TCR was recovered from a human patient who received an intestinal transplant, so some T cells may come from the graft donor. CDR3 nucleotides: TGTGCCAGCAGCTTCTCAGGGTCCCCTGAAGCTTTCTTT. This gives the protein CASSFSGSPEAFF.